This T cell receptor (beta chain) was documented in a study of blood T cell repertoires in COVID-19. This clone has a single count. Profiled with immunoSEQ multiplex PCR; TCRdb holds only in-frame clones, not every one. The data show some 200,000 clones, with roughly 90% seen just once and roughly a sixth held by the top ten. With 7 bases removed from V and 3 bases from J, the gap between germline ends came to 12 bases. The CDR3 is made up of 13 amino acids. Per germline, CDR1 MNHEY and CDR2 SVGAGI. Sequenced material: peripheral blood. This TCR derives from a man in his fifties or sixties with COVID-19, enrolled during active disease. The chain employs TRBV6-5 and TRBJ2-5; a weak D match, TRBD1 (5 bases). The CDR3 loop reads CASKETVKETQYF. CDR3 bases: TGTGCCAGCAAAGAGACAGTCAAAGAGACCCAGTACTTC.